Listed below are T cell receptor beta chains from one sample, sequenced in a study of post-analysis software for immune sequencing data. One entry per CDR3 protein results from TCRdb running MiXCR on the PCR reads. The table lists 740,000 or so distinct CDR3 sequences, roughly 58% of them singletons, with 4% to 5.5% in the top ten. Sequencing was done on a sample of blood. The receptors stem from a girl between 5 and 17 years old with multiple sclerosis. Both conserved end residues are part of each CDR3. Fields, in order: J gene, V gene, CDR3 protein.

TRBJ2-3,TRBV29-1,CSVGPLHGSDTQYF
TRBJ2-3,TRBV6-1,CASSELAGPPGTQYF
TRBJ1-2,TRBV5-1,CASSSSPVGENYGYTF
TRBJ2-1,TRBV7-2,CASSHPAGEQFF
TRBJ2-1,TRBV20-1,CSAGANRMGSYNEQFF
TRBJ2-7,TRBV3-1,CASSQLEGVDYEQYF
TRBJ2-1,TRBV10-3,CAIRQGKLAGGPFDEQFF
TRBJ2-6,TRBV5-1,CASSQALSSGANVLTF
TRBJ2-5,TRBV6-5,CASSSLGETQYF
TRBJ2-7,TRBV5-1,CASSLDGTWYEQYF
TRBJ2-3,TRBV4-1,CASSQERLANTQYF
TRBJ1-1,TRBV20-1,CSATTGMGTEAFF
TRBJ1-5,TRBV6-1,CASSDLHSNQPQHF
.,TRBV29-1,CSVEPPGHETQYF
TRBJ2-6,TRBV6-1,CASSPLLGRRQFSSGANVLTF
TRBJ2-5,TRBV7-9,CASSRRTGNQETQYF
TRBJ2-5,TRBV11-2,CASSLKGTRSRAQETQYF
.,TRBV12-3/TRBV12-4,CASSFSSSSGRSYEQYF
TRBJ2-3,TRBV5-1,CASSSLVGSTDTQYF
.,TRBV7-9,CASSKRPGQAEDEQYF
TRBJ2-7,TRBV5-1,CASSYRGHEQYF
TRBJ2-3,TRBV5-1,CASSRVPLRTDTQYF
TRBJ1-5,TRBV20-1,CSAIKPTGALGNQPQHF
TRBJ2-7,TRBV5-1,CASSPGGFEQYF
TRBJ2-3,TRBV14,CASSEVWTSGIPDTQYF
TRBJ1-6,TRBV11-2,CASSLITGASYNSPLHF
TRBJ2-1,TRBV12-3/TRBV12-4,CASSLYRVRNEQFF
TRBJ1-2,TRBV20-1,CSASKRSLNYGYTF
TRBJ2-1,TRBV29-1,CSVFRGRSYNEQFF